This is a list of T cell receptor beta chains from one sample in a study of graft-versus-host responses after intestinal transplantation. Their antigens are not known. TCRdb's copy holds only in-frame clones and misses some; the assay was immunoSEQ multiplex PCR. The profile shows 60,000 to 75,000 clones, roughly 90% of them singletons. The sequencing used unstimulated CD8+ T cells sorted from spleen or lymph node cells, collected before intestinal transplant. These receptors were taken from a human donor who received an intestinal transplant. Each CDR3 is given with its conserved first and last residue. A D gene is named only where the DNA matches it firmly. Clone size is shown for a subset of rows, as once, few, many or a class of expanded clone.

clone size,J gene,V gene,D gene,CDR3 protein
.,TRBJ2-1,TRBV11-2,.,CASSLGVQYNEQFF
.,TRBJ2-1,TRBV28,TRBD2,CASSTPQREAYNEQFF
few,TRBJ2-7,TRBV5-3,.,CARSQVYEQYF
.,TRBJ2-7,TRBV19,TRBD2,CASSIARGEAYEQYF
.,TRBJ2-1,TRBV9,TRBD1,CASSPRDREYNEQFF
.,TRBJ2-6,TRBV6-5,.,CASSYQKQPGANVLTF
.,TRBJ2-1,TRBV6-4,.,CASSDSANNEQFF
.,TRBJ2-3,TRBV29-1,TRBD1,CSAPDRASTDTQYF
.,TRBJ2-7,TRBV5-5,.,CASSVRRKSSYEQYF
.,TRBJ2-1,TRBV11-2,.,CASSLRGDSYNEQFF
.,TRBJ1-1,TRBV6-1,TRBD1,CASSEGQGGTEAFF
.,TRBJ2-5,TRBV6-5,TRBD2,CASSYGRGGQETQYF
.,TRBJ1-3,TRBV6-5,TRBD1,CASSYRGPGNTIYF
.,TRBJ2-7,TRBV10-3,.,CASGNGVAFYEQYF
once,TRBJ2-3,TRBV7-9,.,CASSLGRPDTQYF
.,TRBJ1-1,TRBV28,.,CAIREGDTEAFF
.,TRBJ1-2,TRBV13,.,CASSLGGGSRNYGYTF
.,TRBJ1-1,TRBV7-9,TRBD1,CASSPPSGTGPYLEAFF
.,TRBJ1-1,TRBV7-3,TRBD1,CASSFLPLTGGEINTEAFF
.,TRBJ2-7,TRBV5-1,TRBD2,CASSLESGGAYEQYF
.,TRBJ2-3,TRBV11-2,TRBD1,CASSLMAGGIADTQYF
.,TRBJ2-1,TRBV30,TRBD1,CAWSSTGGGDEQFF
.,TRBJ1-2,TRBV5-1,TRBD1,CASSLVPRTGTAYGYTF
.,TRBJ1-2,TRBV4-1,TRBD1,CASSLVDRANYGYTF
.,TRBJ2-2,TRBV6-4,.,CASSERDTGELFF
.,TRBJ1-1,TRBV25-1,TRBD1,CASSEDRVFTEAFF
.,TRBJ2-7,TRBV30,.,CAWSNTGYEQYF
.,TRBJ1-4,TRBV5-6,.,CASSLGVEKLFF
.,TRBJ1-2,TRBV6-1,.,CASSEVPGYGYTF
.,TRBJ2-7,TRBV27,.,CASSLASSYEQYF
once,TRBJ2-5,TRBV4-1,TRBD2,CASSRIGGDGETQYF
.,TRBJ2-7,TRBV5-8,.,CASSWGAGTPAYEQYF
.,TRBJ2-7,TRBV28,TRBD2,CASMVPIAGEGYEQYF
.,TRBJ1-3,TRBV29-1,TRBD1,CSVGTGGGNGNTIYF
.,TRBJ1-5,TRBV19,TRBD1,CASSTRTGPSNQPQHF
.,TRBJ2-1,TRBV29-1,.,CSAYPREGGYNEQFF
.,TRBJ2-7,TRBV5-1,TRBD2,CASSLHPRGSSSYEQYF
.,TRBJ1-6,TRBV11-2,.,CASREQGPYNSPLHF
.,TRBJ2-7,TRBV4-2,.,CASSQDLERKPYEQYF
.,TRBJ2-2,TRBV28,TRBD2,CASTPSAPGTSDTGELFF
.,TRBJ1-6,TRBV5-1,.,CASSLAPLQGGSDNSPLHF
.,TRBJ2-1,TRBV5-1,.,CASSLAGRLVDEQFF
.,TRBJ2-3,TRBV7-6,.,CASSFGGGTDTQYF
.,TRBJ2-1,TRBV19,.,CASSIILANYNEQFF
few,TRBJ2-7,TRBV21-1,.,CASSPRDRGTYEQYF
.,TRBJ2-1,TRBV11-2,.,CASSLGGVGEQFF